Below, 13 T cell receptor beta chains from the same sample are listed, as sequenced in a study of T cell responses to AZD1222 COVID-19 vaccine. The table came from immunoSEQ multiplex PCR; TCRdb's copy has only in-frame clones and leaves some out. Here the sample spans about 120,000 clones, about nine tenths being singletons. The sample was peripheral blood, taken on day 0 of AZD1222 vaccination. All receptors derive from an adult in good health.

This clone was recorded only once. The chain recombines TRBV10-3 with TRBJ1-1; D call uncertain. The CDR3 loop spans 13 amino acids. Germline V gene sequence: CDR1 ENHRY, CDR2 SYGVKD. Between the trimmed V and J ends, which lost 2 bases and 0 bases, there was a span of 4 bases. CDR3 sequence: CAISEGMNTEAFF. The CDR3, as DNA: TGTGCCATCAGTGAGGGTATGAACACTGAAGCTTTCTTT.

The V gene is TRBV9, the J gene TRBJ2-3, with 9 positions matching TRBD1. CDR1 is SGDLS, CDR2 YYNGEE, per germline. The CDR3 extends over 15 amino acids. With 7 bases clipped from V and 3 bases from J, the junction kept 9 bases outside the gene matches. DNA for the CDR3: TGTGCCAGCGGATTTACCGGGACAGGGACAGATACGCAGTATTTT. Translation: CASGFTGTGTDTQYF.

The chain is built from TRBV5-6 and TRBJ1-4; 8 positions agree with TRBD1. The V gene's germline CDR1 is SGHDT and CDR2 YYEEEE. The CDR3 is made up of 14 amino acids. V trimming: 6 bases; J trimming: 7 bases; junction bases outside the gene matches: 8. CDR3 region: CASTKDRAGEKLFF. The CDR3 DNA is TGTGCCAGCACCAAGGACAGGGCTGGTGAAAAACTGTTTTTT.

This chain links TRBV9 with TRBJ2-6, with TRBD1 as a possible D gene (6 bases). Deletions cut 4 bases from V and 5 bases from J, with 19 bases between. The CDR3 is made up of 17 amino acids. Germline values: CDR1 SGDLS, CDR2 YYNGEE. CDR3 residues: CASSQSVGARRANVLTF. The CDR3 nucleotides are TGTGCCAGCAGCCAGAGTGTGGGGGCGCGGCGGGCCAACGTCCTGACTTTC. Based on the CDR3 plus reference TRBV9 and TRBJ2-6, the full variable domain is DSGVTQTPKHLITATGQRVTLRCSPRSGDLSVYWYQQSLDQGLQFLIQYYNGEERAKGNILERFSAQQFPDLHSELNLSSLELGDSALYFCASSQSVGARRANVLTFGAGSRLTVL.

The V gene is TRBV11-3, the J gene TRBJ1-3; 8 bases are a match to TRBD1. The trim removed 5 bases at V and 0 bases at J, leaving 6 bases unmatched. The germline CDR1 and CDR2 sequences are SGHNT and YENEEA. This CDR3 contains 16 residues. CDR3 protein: CASSPGQGISGNTIYF. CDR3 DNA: TGTGCCAGCAGCCCTGGACAGGGTATCTCTGGAAACACCATATATTTT.

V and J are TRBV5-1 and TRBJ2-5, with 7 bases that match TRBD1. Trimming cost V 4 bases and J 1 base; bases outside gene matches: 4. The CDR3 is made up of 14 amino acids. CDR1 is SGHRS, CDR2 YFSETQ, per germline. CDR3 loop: CASSHRDSQETQYF. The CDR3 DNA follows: TGCGCCAGCAGCCACCGGGACAGCCAAGAGACCCAGTACTTC.

The CDR3 region has the DNA TGTGCCAGCAGTTACGGGGGGGCGGGTGAAAAACTGTTTTTT. Translation: CASSYGGAGEKLFF. This chain uses TRBV6-5 with TRBJ1-4, with D possibly matching TRBD1 (6 bases). V lost 2 bases, J lost 7 bases, and 11 bases lay in between. The CDR3 loop spans 14 amino acids. Germline V gene lookup returns CDR1 MNHEY and CDR2 SVGAGI.

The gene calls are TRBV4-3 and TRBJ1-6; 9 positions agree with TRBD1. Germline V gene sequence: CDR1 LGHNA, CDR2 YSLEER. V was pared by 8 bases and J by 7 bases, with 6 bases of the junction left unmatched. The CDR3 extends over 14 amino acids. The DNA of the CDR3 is TGCGCCAGCGGCTCCGGGACAGGGAATTCACCCCTCCACTTT. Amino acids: CASGSGTGNSPLHF.

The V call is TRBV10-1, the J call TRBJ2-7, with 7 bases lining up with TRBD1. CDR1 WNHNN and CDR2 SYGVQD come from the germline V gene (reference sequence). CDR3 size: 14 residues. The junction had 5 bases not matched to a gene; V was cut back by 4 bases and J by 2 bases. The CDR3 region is CASSVRDRAYEQYF. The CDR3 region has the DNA TGCGCCAGCAGTGTCAGGGACAGAGCCTACGAGCAGTACTTC.

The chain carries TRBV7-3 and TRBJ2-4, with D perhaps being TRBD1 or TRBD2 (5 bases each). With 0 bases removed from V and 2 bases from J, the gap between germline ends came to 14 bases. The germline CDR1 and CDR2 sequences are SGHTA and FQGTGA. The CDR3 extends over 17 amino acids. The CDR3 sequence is CASSLTGAGVSKNIQYF. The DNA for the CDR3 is TGTGCCAGCAGCTTAACAGGGGCGGGCGTGTCCAAAAACATTCAGTACTTC.

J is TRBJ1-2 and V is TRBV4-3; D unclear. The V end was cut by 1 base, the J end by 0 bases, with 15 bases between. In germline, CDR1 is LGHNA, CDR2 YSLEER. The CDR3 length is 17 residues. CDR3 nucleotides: TGCGCCAGCAGCCAAGGAACCCTTGGTCAGACTAACTATGGCTACACCTTC. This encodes CASSQGTLGQTNYGYTF.

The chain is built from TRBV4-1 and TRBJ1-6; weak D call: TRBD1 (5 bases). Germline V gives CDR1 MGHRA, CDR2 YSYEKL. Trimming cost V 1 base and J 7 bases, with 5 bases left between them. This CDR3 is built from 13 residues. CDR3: CASSQGQNSPLHF. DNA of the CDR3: TGCGCCAGCAGCCAAGGACAGAATTCACCCCTCCACTTT.

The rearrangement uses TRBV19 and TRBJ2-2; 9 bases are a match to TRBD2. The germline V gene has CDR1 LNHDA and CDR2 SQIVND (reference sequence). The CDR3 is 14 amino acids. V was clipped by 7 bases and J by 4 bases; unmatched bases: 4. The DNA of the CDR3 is TGTGCCAGTACCCGCGGGGGGGCCACCGGGGAGCTGTTTTTT. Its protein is CASTRGGATGELFF.